These 7 T cell receptor beta chains originate from one sample sequenced in a study of T cell responses to AZD1222 COVID-19 vaccine (dated by TCRdb to about 2021). This sample's time point label indicates: about 28 days (+/-7) after the second vaccine dose. The library was made by the immunoSEQ multiplex PCR assay. Sourced from immuneACCESS, this table was stored by TCRdb with only in-frame sequences that have V and J called. A share of the clones is absent; for the studies checked, an unresolved V gene accounts for under half, and the remainder has no known explanation. Present in this sample are 190,000 or so clones, 85% to 95% of which were seen just once. The ten most abundant clones make up approximately 1% of the sample. Here the sequenced sample was peripheral blood, taken 28 days after the second AZD1222 dose. Receptors originate from an adult who received the AZD1222 COVID-19 vaccine.

The chain uses TRBV5-6 and TRBJ1-5; D unresolved. Germline-derived CDR1 and CDR2 are SGHDT and YYEEEE. This CDR3 is built from 12 residues. V was shortened by 5 bases and J by 0 bases, with 3 bases between the two germline ends. CDR3 loop: CASSVSNQPQHF. CDR3 DNA sequence: TGTGCCAGCAGTGTTAGCAATCAGCCCCAGCATTTT.

The chain combines TRBV7-2 with TRBJ1-5; possibly TRBD1 for D (6 bases). The CDR3 is 15 residues long. V was trimmed by 6 bases and J by 7 bases, leaving 19 bases between them. Looked up from germline, CDR1 is SGHTA and CDR2 is FQGNSA. The DNA for the CDR3 is TGTGCCAGCAGTCCGAACAGGGCCCTAGGGCAGCCCCAGCATTTT. Its protein is CASSPNRALGQPQHF.

The chain links TRBV19 to TRBJ1-2; D is uncertain. CDR1 is LNHDA and CDR2 is SQIVND in the germline V gene (reference sequence). Trimming removed 2 bases at V and 5 bases at J, with 6 bases between. The CDR3 consists of 12 residues. CDR3 sequence (DNA): TGTGCCAGTAGTATATCGCCGTATGGCTACACCTTC. Protein: CASSISPYGYTF.

The chain has TRBV5-1 and TRBJ1-5; tentative D call: TRBD1 (5 bases). Trimming took 4 bases from V and 4 from J, leaving 15 bases between them. Germline assignment: CDR1 SGHRS and CDR2 YFSETQ. The CDR3 is 15 residues long. Written as DNA, the CDR3 is TGCGCCAGCAGCCAATACCCCGACAGTAATCAGCCCCAGCATTTT. The encoded protein is CASSQYPDSNQPQHF.

The V call is TRBV28, the J call TRBJ2-7; D is possibly TRBD2 (5 bases). The CDR3 runs 14 residues. CDR1 is MDHEN and CDR2 is SYDVKM in the germline V gene. Trimming cost V 6 bases and J 2 bases, with 14 bases left between them. The CDR3: CASRGDGFTYEQYF. The CDR3 DNA follows: TGTGCCAGCAGGGGAGACGGTTTTACCTACGAGCAGTACTTC.

The V call is TRBV12-3 or TRBV12-4, the J call TRBJ1-2; 7 positions match TRBD1. The CDR3 loop spans 13 amino acids. Trimming at V came to 6 bases and at J to 5 bases, leaving 6 bases not matched to a gene. DNA of the CDR3: TGTGCCAGCAGAGACAGGGTGCGGTATGGCTACACCTTC. As protein: CASRDRVRYGYTF.

This chain joins TRBV6-5 and TRBJ1-4, with a possible D match to TRBD1 (5 bases). The CDR3 runs to 15 residues. CDR1 is MNHEY and CDR2 is SVGAGI in the germline V gene. V shed 5 bases and J shed 7 bases, with 17 bases lying between them. CDR3 in amino acids: CASSTPRGTGEKLFF. The CDR3 DNA reads as TGTGCCAGCAGTACCCCCCGGGGCACGGGTGAAAAACTGTTTTTT.